The 30 T cell receptor beta chains given below trace back to one sample, sequenced in a study of OX40 agonist ivuxolimab in advanced cancers. Generated by immunoSEQ multiplex PCR, the TCRdb table keeps only in-frame clones and is missing some. The sample consists of about 62,000 clones, approximately 90% of them appearing once. Sequencing was performed on CD4+ or CD8+ T cells sorted from blood, taken in a trial of the OX40 agonist ivuxolimab. The receptors here all came from an adult with an advanced solid tumor such as melanoma, head and neck, liver or kidney cancer.

This chain uses TRBV27 with TRBJ2-7, with 7 bases lining up with TRBD2. The CDR3 is 16 amino acids. Unmatched junction bases numbered 5, after V lost 0 bases and J lost 0 bases. Looked up from germline, CDR1 is MNHEY and CDR2 is SMNVEV (reference sequence). CDR3 sequence: CASSLSPGLYSYEQYF. For the CDR3, the DNA is TGTGCCAGCAGTTTATCTCCGGGACTATACTCCTACGAGCAGTACTTC.

Here the CDR3 DNA reads TGTGCCAGCAGCTTGGAAGACGGACAGGGTTCCCACGAGCAGTACTTC. Translated: CASSLEDGQGSHEQYF. V is TRBV7-9 and J is TRBJ2-7; 8 bases map to TRBD1. V trimming: 3 bases; J trimming: 5 bases; junction bases outside the gene matches: 12. CDR1 and CDR2 from the germline V gene are SEHNR and FQNEAQ (reference sequence). The CDR3 is 16 amino acids.

V gene TRBV7-6 combines with J gene TRBJ1-5, with D possibly being TRBD1 (5 bases). Deletions cut 1 base from V and 1 base from J, with 8 bases between. The germline CDR1 and CDR2 sequences are SGHVS and FNYEAQ. The CDR3 covers 15 residues. Here the CDR3 reads CASSLGGASNQPQHF. For the CDR3, the DNA is TGTGCCAGCAGCTTAGGAGGGGCCAGCAATCAGCCCCAGCATTTT.

V is TRBV10-2 and J is TRBJ2-1; 9 bases are a match to TRBD2. CDR1 is WSHSY and CDR2 is SAAADI in the germline V gene. This CDR3 spans 16 amino acids. Germline trimming cut 2 bases from V and 8 bases from J; bases unmatched to any gene: 10. The CDR3 DNA reads TGCGCCAGCAGTGAGCCGGCGGGAGGGCCTCTCGATGAGCAGTTCTTC. This encodes CASSEPAGGPLDEQFF.

This clone was seen a single time. The rearrangement links TRBV27 to TRBJ1-6; TRBD1 aligns across 11 bases. After removal of 4 bases from V and 8 bases from J, the junction contained 4 bases not matched to a gene. The CDR3 is 15 residues long. Germline CDR1 MNHEY, CDR2 SMNVEV (reference sequence). CDR3 loop: CASSSGQGADSPLHF. The CDR3 DNA follows: TGTGCCAGCAGTTCAGGACAGGGGGCGGATTCACCCCTCCACTTT.

The CDR3 nucleotides read TGTGCCAGCAGCCCCCGTAGAGCGGACAGCTTGAACACTGAAGCTTTCTTT. Protein product: CASSPRRADSLNTEAFF. The J gene is TRBJ1-1, the V gene TRBV7-9; a weak D match, TRBD1 (6 bases). Per germline, CDR1 SEHNR and CDR2 FQNEAQ (reference sequence). V lost 5 bases and J lost 0, with 19 bases in between. The CDR3 covers 17 residues.

The rearrangement links TRBV7-9 to TRBJ2-7; D is uncertain. This CDR3 contains 13 residues. V lost 8 bases to trimming and J lost 6 bases, with 17 bases between them. Looked up from germline, CDR1 is SEHNR and CDR2 is FQNEAQ (reference sequence). Written as DNA, the CDR3 is TGTGCCAGCCTCTCAGGACCTGCTTTCGAGCAGTACTTC. Amino acid sequence: CASLSGPAFEQYF.

This clone occurred a few times. CDR3: CASSEIEGVYNSPLHF. CDR3 nucleotides: TGTGCCAGCAGTGAAATAGAGGGGGTCTATAATTCACCCCTCCACTTT. The chain is built from TRBV6-1 and TRBJ1-6, with a tentative D call TRBD1 (6 bases). This CDR3 region has 16 residues. Trimming took 2 bases from V and 3 from J, leaving 11 bases between them. The germline V gene has CDR1 MNHNS and CDR2 SASEGT.

The CDR3 spells CASSLGGIGTNTEAFF. The CDR3 DNA reads as TGTGCCAGCAGCTTGGGGGGGATCGGAACGAACACTGAAGCTTTCTTT. The genes are TRBV5-5 and TRBJ1-1, with D perhaps TRBD1 (5 bases). Germline V gives CDR1 SGHKS, CDR2 YYEKEE (reference sequence). The CDR3 is 16 residues long. The germline V and J ends were trimmed by 0 bases and 1 base, with 13 bases remaining between them.

CDR3 sequence: CASSLGQPNQPQHF. DNA for the CDR3: TGTGCCAGCAGTTTAGGGCAGCCTAATCAGCCCCAGCATTTT. The V gene is TRBV28, the J gene TRBJ1-5; D not resolved. V lost 2 bases, J lost 4 bases, and 9 bases lay in between. Germline V lookup: CDR1 MDHEN, CDR2 SYDVKM. This CDR3 comprises 14 residues.

The genes are TRBV6-1 and TRBJ2-3, with 11 bases fitting TRBD1. J gave up 4 bases and V 4 bases, and 10 bases lay outside the gene matches. There are 17 residues in the CDR3. CDR1 MNHNS and CDR2 SASEGT come from the germline V gene. CDR3 sequence (DNA): TGTGCCAGCAGTGGAACGTATGGACAGGGGGCGGCAGATACGCAGTATTTT. It codes for CASSGTYGQGAADTQYF.

V gene TRBV13 combines with J gene TRBJ2-1; TRBD1 matches at 8 bases. The germline CDR1 and CDR2 sequences are PRHDT and FYEKMQ (reference sequence). V was clipped by 2 bases and J by 4 bases; unmatched bases: 10. This CDR3 comprises 17 residues. This chain's CDR3 is CASSLSRTGFPYNEQFF. The CDR3 DNA sequence: TGTGCCAGCAGCTTATCGAGGACAGGGTTCCCTTACAATGAGCAGTTCTTC.

The chain combines TRBV29-1 with TRBJ1-2; TRBD1 agrees at 7 bases. Germline V gives CDR1 SQVTM, CDR2 ANQGSEA. The CDR3 length is 13 residues. V dropped 6 bases and J dropped 0; count of bases not matched to a gene: 4. CDR3 bases: TGCAGCGTCTGGACAGGAGCTAACTATGGCTACACCTTC. It is translated as CSVWTGANYGYTF.

This clone was counted once. J is TRBJ2-1 and V is TRBV11-2; 11 bases align to TRBD2. This CDR3 is built from 19 residues. V dropped 1 base and J dropped 8; count of bases not matched to a gene: 16. The germline V gene encodes CDR1 SGHAT and CDR2 FQNNGV. DNA for the CDR3: TGTGCCAGCAGCTTAGTTGTTTCCGGACTAGCGGGCCCCTGGGATGAGCAGTTCTTC. This gives the protein CASSLVVSGLAGPWDEQFF. The complete variable domain, with remaining parts taken from reference TRBV11-2 and TRBJ2-1, reads EAGVAQSPRYKIIEKRQSVAFWCNPISGHATLYWYQQILGQGPKLLIQFQNNGVVDDSQLPKDRFSAERLKGVDSTLKIQPAKLEDSAVYLCASSLVVSGLAGPWDEQFFGPGTRLTVL.

The rearrangement links TRBV4-2 to TRBJ1-1; the D gene is possibly TRBD1 (6 bases). The CDR3 totals 16 residues. CDR1 and CDR2 from the germline V gene are LGHNA and YNFKEQ. V lost 0 bases and J 5 bases, leaving 16 bases between the germline ends. The CDR3, as DNA: TGTGCCAGCAGCCAAGATATGGTAACAGGGCAAACTGAAGCTTTCTTT. It encodes CASSQDMVTGQTEAFF.

This chain joins TRBV29-1 and TRBJ2-3, with TRBD2 identical over 7 bases. Germline V lookup: CDR1 SQVTM, CDR2 ANQGSEA. This CDR3 is built from 12 residues. The V gene end was trimmed by 0 bases and the J gene end by 10 bases; junction bases not matched to a gene: 4. The CDR3 region is CSVEDWLAAQYF. DNA of the CDR3: TGCAGCGTTGAAGATTGGCTAGCGGCGCAGTATTTT.

V usage is TRBV5-8 and J usage is TRBJ2-7, with 10 positions matching TRBD2. V lost 4 bases and J lost 3; bases outside the gene matches: 7. The CDR3 sequence is 15 residues long. Germline V gene lookup returns CDR1 SGHTS and CDR2 YDEGEE. As DNA, the CDR3 is TGTGCCAGCAGCCCTCCGGGACTAGCGAACTACGAGCAGTACTTC. It encodes CASSPPGLANYEQYF.

The rearrangement joins TRBV7-2 to TRBJ2-3; tentative D call: TRBD2 (6 bases). Germline V CDR1 and CDR2: SGHTA, FQGNSA. This CDR3 region has 16 residues. Trimming cost V 4 bases and J 0 bases, with 14 bases left between them. The CDR3 region has the DNA TGTGCCAGCAGCTCCGGAGCGGGTGGGAGCACAGATACGCAGTATTTT. Protein product: CASSSGAGGSTDTQYF.

The chain uses TRBV4-2 and TRBJ2-1, with TRBD2 matching 11 bases. Germline loops: CDR1 LGHNA, CDR2 YNFKEQ. CDR3 length equals 16 residues. V lost 3 bases and J lost 7; bases outside the gene matches: 8. The CDR3 coding sequence is TGTGCCAGCAGCCATGTAGCGGGAGGGCCTGAGAATGAGCAGTTCTTC. Its protein is CASSHVAGGPENEQFF.

Written as DNA, the CDR3 is TGTGCCACCAGCAGCAGGGGATTAACTAGCGGGAGGGAAACCGGGGAGCTGTTTTTT. It translates to CATSSRGLTSGRETGELFF. V and J are TRBV15 and TRBJ2-2; 13 bases are a match to TRBD2. The CDR3 is 19 residues long. V shed 3 bases, J shed 5 bases, and the junction held 12 bases outside the gene matches. The V gene's germline CDR1 is LNHNV and CDR2 YYDKDF (reference sequence).

The V gene is TRBV27, the J gene TRBJ2-5; 13 positions agree with TRBD2. The V segment lost 2 bases and the J segment 5 bases; nucleotides outside the gene matches: 8. The CDR3 spans 17 residues. CDR1 is MNHEY and CDR2 is SMNVEV in the germline V gene (reference sequence). CDR3 amino acids: CASSLGTSGTARETQYF. DNA of the CDR3: TGTGCCAGCAGTTTAGGGACTAGCGGGACGGCCAGGGAGACCCAGTACTTC.

V is TRBV4-2 and J is TRBJ2-7, with TRBD1 identical over 7 bases. V lost 1 base and J lost 2; bases outside the gene matches: 5. The V gene's germline CDR1 is LGHNA and CDR2 YNFKEQ. This CDR3 has 15 residues. The DNA for the CDR3 is TGTGCCAGCAGCCAAGTGACAGGGTCCCCCTACGAGCAGTACTTC. Protein product: CASSQVTGSPYEQYF.

The rearrangement links TRBV6-1 to TRBJ1-6, with 7 bases fitting TRBD1. The CDR3 covers 15 residues. V was pared by 5 bases and J by 7 bases, with 8 bases of the junction left unmatched. Germline loops: CDR1 MNHNS, CDR2 SASEGT. The DNA of the CDR3 is TGTGCCAGCAGTTTTGAGACAGGGACCAATTCACCCCTCCACTTT. Translating it yields CASSFETGTNSPLHF.

This clone has a handful of counts. V and J are TRBV15 and TRBJ2-5; D unresolved. From germline, CDR1 is LNHNV and CDR2 YYDKDF (reference sequence). Deletions cut 1 base from V and 3 bases from J, with 6 bases between. The CDR3 extends over 13 amino acids. The CDR3 region has the DNA TGTGCCACCAGCAGAGTCACCGAAGAGACCCAGTACTTC. Its protein product is CATSRVTEETQYF.

Relative to its sample, this clone is medium-sized. The chain uses TRBV6-1 and TRBJ1-2; D unresolved. V gave up 6 bases and J gave up 2 bases, with 10 bases separating them. The length of the CDR3 is 13 residues. Germline V gene data show CDR1 as MNHNS and CDR2 as SASEGT. CDR3 nucleotide sequence: TGTGCCAGCAGCGAAATGGGGAACTATGGCTACACCTTC. Its protein product is CASSEMGNYGYTF.

The genes are TRBV10-3 and TRBJ1-1, with D possibly TRBD1 on 6 matching bases. In germline, CDR1 is ENHRY, CDR2 SYGVKD. This CDR3 region has 14 residues. V was cut by 8 bases and J by 0 bases, with 13 bases left in between. CDR3 DNA sequence: TGTGCCATCCGCCCGGGACACCTGAACACTGAAGCTTTCTTT. Its translation: CAIRPGHLNTEAFF.

The chain carries TRBV20-1 and TRBJ2-7; TRBD1 is a possible D gene (5 bases). The CDR3 has 11 residues. V was trimmed by 2 bases and J by 4 bases, leaving 6 bases between them. Germline values: CDR1 DFQATT, CDR2 SNEGSKA (reference sequence). CDR3 region: CSARTGYEQYF. The CDR3 nucleotides are TGCAGTGCTAGAACAGGTTACGAGCAGTACTTC.

The DNA for the CDR3 is TGTGCCAGCATGAGAGGGGTGAACTATGGCTACACCTTC. It yields the protein CASMRGVNYGYTF. The rearrangement uses TRBV6-5 and TRBJ1-2; D is possibly TRBD1 (5 bases). The CDR3 spans 13 residues. Germline loops: CDR1 MNHEY, CDR2 SVGAGI. V was pared by 7 bases and J by 2 bases, with 11 bases between.

V is TRBV6-1 and J is TRBJ2-2, with 8 bases matching TRBD2. The CDR3 totals 15 residues. J lost 5 bases, V lost 8 bases, and 10 bases had no gene match. CDR1 is MNHNS and CDR2 is SASEGT in the germline V gene. The CDR3 coding sequence is TGTGCCAGCGCGGGGGGCGCGGGAGAGACCGGGGAGCTGTTTTTT. Its protein product is CASAGGAGETGELFF.

This clone was recorded once. This rearrangement joins TRBV25-1 to TRBJ2-7, with TRBD2 matching over 11 bases. Germline loops: CDR1 MGHDK, CDR2 SYGVNS. V shed 1 base and J 3 bases; nucleotides not matched to a gene: 2. The CDR3 sequence is 15 residues long. Here the CDR3 reads CASSESGLADYEQYF. CDR3 nucleotide sequence: TGTGCCAGCAGTGAATCGGGACTAGCGGACTACGAGCAGTACTTC.